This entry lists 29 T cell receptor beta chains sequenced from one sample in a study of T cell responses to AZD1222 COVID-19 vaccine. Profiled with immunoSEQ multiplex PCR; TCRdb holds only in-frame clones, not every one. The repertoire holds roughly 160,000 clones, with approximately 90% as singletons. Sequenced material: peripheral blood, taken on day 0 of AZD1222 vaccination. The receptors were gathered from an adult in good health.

CDR3 region: CASSSTDNEQFF. The CDR3 nucleotides are TGTGCCAGCAGCTCGACAGACAATGAGCAGTTCTTC. The rearrangement links TRBV7-2 to TRBJ2-1, with D tentatively TRBD1 (5 bases). The CDR3 sequence is 12 residues long. In germline, CDR1 is SGHTA, CDR2 FQGNSA. V lost 4 bases to trimming and J lost 5 bases, with 6 bases between them.

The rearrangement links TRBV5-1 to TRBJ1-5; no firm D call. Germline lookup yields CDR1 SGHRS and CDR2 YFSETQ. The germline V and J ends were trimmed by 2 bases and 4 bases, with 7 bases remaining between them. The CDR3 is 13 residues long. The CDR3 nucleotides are TGCGCCAGCAGCTTTGGGAAGAATCAGCCCCAGCATTTT. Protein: CASSFGKNQPQHF.

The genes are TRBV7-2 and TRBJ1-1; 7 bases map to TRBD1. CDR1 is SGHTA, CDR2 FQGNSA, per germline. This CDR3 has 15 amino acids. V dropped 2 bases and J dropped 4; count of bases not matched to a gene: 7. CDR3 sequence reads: CASSLSDRASTEAFF. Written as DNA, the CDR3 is TGTGCCAGCAGCTTATCCGACAGGGCGTCCACTGAAGCTTTCTTT.

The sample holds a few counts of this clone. The CDR3, as DNA: TGCGCCAGCAGCTTGGTAGGGACGAGGAGGCAGGGATCCTACGAGCAGTACTTC. This gives the protein CASSLVGTRRQGSYEQYF. This chain joins TRBV5-1 and TRBJ2-7; D may correspond to TRBD1 or TRBD2 (5 bases each). V lost 0 bases and J 1 base, leaving 20 bases between the germline ends. The CDR3 runs 18 residues. Germline V CDR1 and CDR2: SGHRS, YFSETQ.

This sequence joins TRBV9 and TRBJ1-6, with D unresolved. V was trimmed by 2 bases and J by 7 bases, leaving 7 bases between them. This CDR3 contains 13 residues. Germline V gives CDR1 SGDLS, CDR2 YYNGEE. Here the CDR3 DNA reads TGTGCCAGCAGCGTGGTGTCGAATTCACCCCTCCACTTT. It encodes CASSVVSNSPLHF. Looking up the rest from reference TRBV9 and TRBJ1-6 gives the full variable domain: DSGVTQTPKHLITATGQRVTLRCSPRSGDLSVYWYQQSLDQGLQFLIQYYNGEERAKGNILERFSAQQFPDLHSELNLSSLELGDSALYFCASSVVSNSPLHFGNGTRLTVT.

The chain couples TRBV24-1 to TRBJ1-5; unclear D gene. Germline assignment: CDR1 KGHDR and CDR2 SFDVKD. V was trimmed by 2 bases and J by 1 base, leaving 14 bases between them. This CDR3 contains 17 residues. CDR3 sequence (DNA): TGTGCCACCAGTGATTCAACAGTCTCGGTAAGCAATCAGCCCCAGCATTTT. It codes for CATSDSTVSVSNQPQHF.

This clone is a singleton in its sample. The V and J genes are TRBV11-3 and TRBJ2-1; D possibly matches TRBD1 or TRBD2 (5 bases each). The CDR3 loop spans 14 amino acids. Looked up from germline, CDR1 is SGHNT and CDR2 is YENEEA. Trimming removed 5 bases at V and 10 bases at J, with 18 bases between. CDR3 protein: CASSPPGRLHEQFF. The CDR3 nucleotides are TGTGCCAGCAGCCCTCCGGGACGGCTGCACGAGCAGTTCTTC.

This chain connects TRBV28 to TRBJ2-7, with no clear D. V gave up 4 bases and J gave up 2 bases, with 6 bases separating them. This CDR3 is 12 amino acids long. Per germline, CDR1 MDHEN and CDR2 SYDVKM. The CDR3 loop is CASSSFTYEQYF. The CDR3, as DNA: TGTGCCAGCAGTTCCTTTACCTACGAGCAGTACTTC.

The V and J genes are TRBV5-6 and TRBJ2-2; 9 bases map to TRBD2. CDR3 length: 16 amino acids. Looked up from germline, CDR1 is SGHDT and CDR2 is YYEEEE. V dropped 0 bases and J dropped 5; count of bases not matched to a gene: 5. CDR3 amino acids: CASSLVTSGATGELFF. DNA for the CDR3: TGTGCCAGCAGCTTGGTGACTAGCGGAGCTACCGGGGAGCTGTTTTTT.

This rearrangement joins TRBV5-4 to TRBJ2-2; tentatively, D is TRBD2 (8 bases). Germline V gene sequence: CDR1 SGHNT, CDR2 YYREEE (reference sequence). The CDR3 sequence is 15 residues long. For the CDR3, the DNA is TGTGGACTGTCGGGAGGGACAGCAGCCACCGGGGAGCTGTTTTTT. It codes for CGLSGGTAATGELFF.

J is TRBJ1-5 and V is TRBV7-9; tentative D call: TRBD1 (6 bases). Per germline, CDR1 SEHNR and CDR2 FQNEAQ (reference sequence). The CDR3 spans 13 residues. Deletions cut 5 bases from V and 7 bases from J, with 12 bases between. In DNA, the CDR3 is TGTGCCAGCAGCCCTCAGACAGGCCAGCCCCAGCATTTT. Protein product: CASSPQTGQPQHF.

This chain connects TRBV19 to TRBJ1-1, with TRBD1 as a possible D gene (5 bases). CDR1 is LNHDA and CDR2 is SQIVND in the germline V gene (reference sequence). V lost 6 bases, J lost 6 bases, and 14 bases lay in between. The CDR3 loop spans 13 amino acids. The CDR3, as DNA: TGTGCCAGTAGCACGACAAGGGGAGCTGAAGCTTTCTTT. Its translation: CASSTTRGAEAFF.

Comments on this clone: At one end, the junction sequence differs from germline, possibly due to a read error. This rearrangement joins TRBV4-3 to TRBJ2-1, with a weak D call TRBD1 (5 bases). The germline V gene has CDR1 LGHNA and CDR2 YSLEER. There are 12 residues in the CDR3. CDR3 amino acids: CASSQDRQGWIF. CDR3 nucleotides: TGCGCCAGCAGCCAAGACAGGCAGGGCTGGATCTTC.

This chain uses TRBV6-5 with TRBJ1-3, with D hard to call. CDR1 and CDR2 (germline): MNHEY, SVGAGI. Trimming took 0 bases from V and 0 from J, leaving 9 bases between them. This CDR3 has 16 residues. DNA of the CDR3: TGTGCCAGCAGTTACTCTCACGGTCACTCTGGAAACACCATATATTTT. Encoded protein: CASSYSHGHSGNTIYF.

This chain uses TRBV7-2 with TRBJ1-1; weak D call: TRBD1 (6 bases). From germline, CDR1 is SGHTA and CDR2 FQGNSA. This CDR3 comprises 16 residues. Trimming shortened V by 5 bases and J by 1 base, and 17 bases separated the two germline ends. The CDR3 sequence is CASSEYSWDKNTEAFF. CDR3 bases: TGTGCCAGCAGCGAATACTCATGGGACAAGAACACTGAAGCTTTCTTT.

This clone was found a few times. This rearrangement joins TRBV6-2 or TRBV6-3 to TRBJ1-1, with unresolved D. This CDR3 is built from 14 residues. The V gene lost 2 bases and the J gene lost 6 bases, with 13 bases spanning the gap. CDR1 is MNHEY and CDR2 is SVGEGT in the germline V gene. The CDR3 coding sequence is TGTGCCAGCAGTTACGTGGCCAGAGGAGCTGAAGCTTTCTTT. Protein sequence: CASSYVARGAEAFF.

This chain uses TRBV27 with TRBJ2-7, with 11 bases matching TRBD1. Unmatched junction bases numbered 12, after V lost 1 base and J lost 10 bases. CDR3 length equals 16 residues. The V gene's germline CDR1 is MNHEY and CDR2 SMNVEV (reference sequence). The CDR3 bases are TGTGCCAGCAGTTTATGGGACCCCGGGACAGGGGGACACCAGTACTTC. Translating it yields CASSLWDPGTGGHQYF.

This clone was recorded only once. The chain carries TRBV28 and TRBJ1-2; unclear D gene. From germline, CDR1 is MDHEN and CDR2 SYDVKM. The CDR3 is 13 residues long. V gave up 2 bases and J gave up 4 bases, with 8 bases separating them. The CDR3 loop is CASSLPVLYGYTF. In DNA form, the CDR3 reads TGTGCCAGCAGTTTACCCGTCCTCTATGGCTACACCTTC.

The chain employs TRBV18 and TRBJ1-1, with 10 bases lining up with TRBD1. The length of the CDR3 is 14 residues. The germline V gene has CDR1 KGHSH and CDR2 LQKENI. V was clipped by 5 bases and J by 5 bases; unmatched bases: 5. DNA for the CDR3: TGTGCCAGCTCATCGACAGGGGGCAGGACTGAAGCTTTCTTT. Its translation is CASSSTGGRTEAFF.

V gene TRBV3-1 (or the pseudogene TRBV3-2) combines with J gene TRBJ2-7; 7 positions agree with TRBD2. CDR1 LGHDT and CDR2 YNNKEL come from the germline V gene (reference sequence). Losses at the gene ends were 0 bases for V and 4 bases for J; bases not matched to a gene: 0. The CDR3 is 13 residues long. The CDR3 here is CASSQEGGYEQYF. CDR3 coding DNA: TGTGCCAGCAGCCAAGAGGGAGGGTACGAGCAGTACTTC.

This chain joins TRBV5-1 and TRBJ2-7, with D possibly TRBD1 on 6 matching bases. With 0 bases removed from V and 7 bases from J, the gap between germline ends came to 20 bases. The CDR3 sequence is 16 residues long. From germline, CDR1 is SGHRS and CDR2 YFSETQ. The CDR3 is CASSLGIGTRPPEQYF. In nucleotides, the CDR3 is TGCGCCAGCAGCTTGGGGATCGGGACAAGGCCTCCGGAGCAGTACTTC.

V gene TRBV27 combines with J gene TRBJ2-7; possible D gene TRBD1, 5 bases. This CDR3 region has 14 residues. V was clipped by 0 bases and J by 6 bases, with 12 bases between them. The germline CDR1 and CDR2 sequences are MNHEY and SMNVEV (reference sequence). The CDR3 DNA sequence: TGTGCCAGCAGTTTATCTGTCCAACAGGCCGAGCAGTACTTC. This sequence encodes CASSLSVQQAEQYF.

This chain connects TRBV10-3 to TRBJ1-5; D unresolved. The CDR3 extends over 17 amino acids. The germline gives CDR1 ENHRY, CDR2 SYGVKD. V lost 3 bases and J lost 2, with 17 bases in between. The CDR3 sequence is CAISEGRQRARNQPQHF. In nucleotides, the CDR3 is TGTGCCATCAGTGAAGGCCGGCAAAGGGCCCGCAATCAGCCCCAGCATTTT.

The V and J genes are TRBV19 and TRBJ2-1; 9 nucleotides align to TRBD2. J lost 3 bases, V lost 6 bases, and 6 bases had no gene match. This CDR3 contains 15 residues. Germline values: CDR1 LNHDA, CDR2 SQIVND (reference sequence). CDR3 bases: TGTGCCAGTAGCCGAACTAGCGGGCACTACAATGAGCAGTTCTTC. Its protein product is CASSRTSGHYNEQFF. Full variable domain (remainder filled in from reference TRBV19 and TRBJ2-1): DGGITQSPKYLFRKEGQNVTLSCEQNLNHDAMYWYRQDPGQGLRLIYYSQIVNDFQKGDIAEGYSVSREKKESFPLTVTSAQKNPTAFYLCASSRTSGHYNEQFFGPGTRLTVL.

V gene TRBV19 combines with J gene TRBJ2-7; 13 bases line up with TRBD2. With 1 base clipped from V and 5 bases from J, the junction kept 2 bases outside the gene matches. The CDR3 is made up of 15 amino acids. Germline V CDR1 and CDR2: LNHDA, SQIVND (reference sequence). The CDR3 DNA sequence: TGTGCCAGTAGTATAGGACTAGCGGGAGGTAACGAGCAGTACTTC. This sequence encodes CASSIGLAGGNEQYF.

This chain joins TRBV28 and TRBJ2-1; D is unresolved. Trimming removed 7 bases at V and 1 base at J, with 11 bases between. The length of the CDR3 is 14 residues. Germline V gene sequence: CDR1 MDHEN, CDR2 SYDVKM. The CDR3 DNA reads TGTGCCAGCATCCGAACATCTTCCTACAATGAGCAGTTCTTC. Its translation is CASIRTSSYNEQFF.

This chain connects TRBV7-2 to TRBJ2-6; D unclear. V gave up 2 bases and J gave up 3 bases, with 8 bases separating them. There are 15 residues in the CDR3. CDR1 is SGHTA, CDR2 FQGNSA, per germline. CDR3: CASSLTWGGANVLTF. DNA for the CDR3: TGTGCCAGCAGCTTAACTTGGGGTGGGGCCAACGTCCTGACTTTC.

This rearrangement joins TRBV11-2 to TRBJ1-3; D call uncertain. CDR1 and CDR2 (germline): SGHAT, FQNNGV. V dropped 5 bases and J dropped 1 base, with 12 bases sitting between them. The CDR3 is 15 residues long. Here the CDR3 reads CASSPSRGSGNTIYF. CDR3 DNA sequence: TGTGCCAGCAGCCCAAGTCGGGGATCTGGAAACACCATATATTTT.

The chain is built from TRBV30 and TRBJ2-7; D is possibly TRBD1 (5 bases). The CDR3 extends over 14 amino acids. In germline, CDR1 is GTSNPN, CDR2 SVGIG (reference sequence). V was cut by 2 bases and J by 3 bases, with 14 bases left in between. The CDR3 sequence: CAWSRGMGGYEQYF. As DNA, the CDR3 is TGTGCCTGGAGTAGGGGCATGGGCGGCTACGAGCAGTACTTC.